The 21 T cell receptor beta chains below come from one sample, sequenced in a study of T-cell memory formation after mild COVID-19. Via MiXCR, TCRdb re-called the 5' RACE reads, giving one row per CDR3 protein. The sample has a few hundred thousand distinct CDR3 sequences, roughly an eighth seen once. Sequencing was carried out using PBMCs or a T cell subset sorted from them (not recorded which). The receptors were sampled from a man between 18 and 35 years old who had mild COVID-19 (a few samples of this study predate the infection). Cell type and time point are not known.

The chain has TRBV9 and TRBJ2-1; the match to TRBD1 covers 7 bases. The CDR3 is 17 residues long. The germline V gene has CDR1 SGDLS and CDR2 YYNGEE. V lost 1 base, J lost 9 bases, and 16 bases stayed unmatched. The CDR3 region has the DNA TGTGCCAGCAGCGTAATGTCCCCAGGGCAGGGGGTGGGTGAGCAGTTCTTC. It codes for CASSVMSPGQGVGEQFF.

The gene calls are TRBV7-9 and TRBJ2-2; 10 nucleotides align to TRBD2. This CDR3 region has 16 residues. Germline loops: CDR1 SEHNR, CDR2 FQNEAQ (reference sequence). The V gene end was trimmed by 4 bases and the J gene end by 7 bases; junction bases not matched to a gene: 9. The CDR3: CASSSRGLAHLGELFF. CDR3 sequence (DNA): TGTGCCAGCAGCTCCAGGGGACTAGCGCACCTCGGGGAGCTGTTTTTT. The full variable domain, completed using reference TRBV7-9 and TRBJ2-2, is DTGVSQNPRHKITKRGQNVTFRCDPISEHNRLYWYRQTLGQGPEFLTYFQNEAQLEKSRLLSDRFSAERPKGSFSTLEIQRTEQGDSAMYLCASSSRGLAHLGELFFGEGSRLTVL.

In the case of this clonotype: A much bigger clone sits one base away, suggesting this may be a read error. The rearrangement uses TRBV6-6 and TRBJ2-6; D unresolved. V gave up 8 bases and J gave up 0 bases, with 2 bases separating them. From germline, CDR1 is MNHNY and CDR2 SVGAGI (reference sequence). CDR3 size: 12 residues. CDR3 residues: CASCSGANVLTF. The CDR3 nucleotides read TGTGCCAGCTGCTCTGGGGCCAACGTCCTGACTTTC.

This clonotype turned up a few times. The J gene is TRBJ2-1, the V gene TRBV5-1; 9 bases align to TRBD1. Trimming removed 4 bases from V and 8 bases from J; junction bases left unmatched: 4. Germline V gene lookup returns CDR1 SGHRS and CDR2 YFSETQ. The CDR3 runs to 13 residues. The CDR3 protein is CASSITGGHEQFF. Here the CDR3 DNA reads TGCGCCAGCAGCATTACAGGGGGCCATGAGCAGTTCTTC.

The sample holds a few counts of this clonotype. The chain combines TRBV12-3 or TRBV12-4 with TRBJ2-7; D might be TRBD1 (5 bases). The CDR3 has 13 residues. Trimming cost V 3 bases and J 0 bases, with 6 bases left between them. The CDR3, as DNA: TGTGCCAGCAGTTTGGGGCGCTCCTACGAGCAGTACGTC. This sequence encodes CASSLGRSYEQYV.

The rearrangement joins TRBV6-2 or TRBV6-3 to TRBJ2-2, with a weak D call TRBD1 (6 bases). The germline V gene encodes CDR1 MNHEY and CDR2 SVGEGT. Trimming removed 7 bases from V and 0 bases from J, with 12 bases in between. The CDR3 consists of 15 residues. The CDR3 region has the DNA TGTGCCAGCACGTCCGGGACACCGAACACCGGGGAGCTGTTTTTT. Protein product: CASTSGTPNTGELFF.

This clonotype was counted between two and nine times. The chain combines TRBV7-6 with TRBJ1-1; weak D call: TRBD1 (5 bases). This CDR3 spans 14 amino acids. Trimming took off 2 bases at V and 6 bases at J, with 13 bases between the two ends. CDR1 SGHVS and CDR2 FNYEAQ come from the germline V gene. CDR3 sequence (DNA): TGTGCCAGCAGCTTAACTATCTGGGGACCTGAAGCTTTCTTT. Translating gives CASSLTIWGPEAFF.

This clonotype occurred many times. The gene calls are TRBV29-1 and TRBJ2-1, with D hard to call. The germline V gene has CDR1 SQVTM and CDR2 ANQGSEA. CDR3 size: 10 residues. Deletions cut 5 bases from V and 9 bases from J, with 8 bases between. The chain's CDR3 is CSVYAGEQFF. The CDR3 DNA sequence: TGCAGCGTTTACGCCGGTGAGCAGTTCTTC.

Many counts were recorded for this clonotype. The chain employs TRBV7-9 and TRBJ1-3; no reliable D call. V was cut by 3 bases and J by 4 bases, with 10 bases left in between. Germline CDR1 reads SEHNR; CDR2 reads FQNEAQ (reference sequence). The CDR3 extends over 14 amino acids. The CDR3 DNA sequence: TGTGCCAGCAGCTTCACGGGCCAGGGAAACACCATATATTTT. As protein: CASSFTGQGNTIYF. Complete variable domain (other parts from reference TRBV7-9 and TRBJ1-3): DTGVSQNPRHKITKRGQNVTFRCDPISEHNRLYWYRQTLGQGPEFLTYFQNEAQLEKSRLLSDRFSAERPKGSFSTLEIQRTEQGDSAMYLCASSFTGQGNTIYFGEGSWLTVV.

This chain connects TRBV6-2 or TRBV6-3 to TRBJ2-1; 8 nucleotides line up with TRBD1. Germline V gene lookup returns CDR1 MNHEY and CDR2 SVGEGT. V trimming: 6 bases; J trimming: 7 bases; junction bases outside the gene matches: 14. The length of the CDR3 is 16 residues. The CDR3 DNA is TGTGCCAGCAGCTCCCGAATGGACAGGGACGTGAATGAGCAGTTCTTC. Protein: CASSSRMDRDVNEQFF.

This clonotype came up a few times. The CDR3 reads CASGNQGAGETQYF. CDR3 nucleotide sequence: TGCGCCAGCGGGAATCAGGGGGCCGGGGAGACCCAGTACTTC. This chain links TRBV5-1 with TRBJ2-5; the match to TRBD1 covers 8 bases. The CDR3 has 14 amino acids. The germline CDR1 and CDR2 sequences are SGHRS and YFSETQ. V dropped 7 bases and J dropped 5; count of bases not matched to a gene: 10.

In this sample, this clonotype turned up many times. This sequence joins TRBV5-5 and TRBJ2-3, with a tentative D call TRBD1 (5 bases). V lost 0 bases to trimming and J lost 4 bases, with 9 bases between them. There are 14 residues in the CDR3. Germline V CDR1 and CDR2: SGHKS, YYEKEE (reference sequence). This CDR3 is CASSLEWGADTQYF. CDR3 bases: TGTGCCAGCAGCTTGGAGTGGGGCGCAGATACGCAGTATTTT.

This sequence joins TRBV6-5 and TRBJ1-2, with a weak D call TRBD1 (5 bases). Trimming stripped 6 bases from V and 6 bases from J, with 17 bases between. Germline CDR1 and CDR2: MNHEY and SVGAGI. The CDR3 spans 14 residues. The CDR3 region is CASSPGPGVDGYTF. The CDR3 bases are TGTGCCAGCAGCCCCGGCCCGGGGGTCGATGGCTACACCTTC.

The chain recombines TRBV5-5 with TRBJ2-3; 10 bases map to TRBD1. Germline loops: CDR1 SGHKS, CDR2 YYEKEE (reference sequence). The CDR3 is 15 residues long. The junction had 9 bases not matched to a gene; V was cut back by 4 bases and J by 7 bases. For the CDR3, the DNA is TGTGCCAGCAGCCACGGAGGGACAGGGGATAATACGCAGTATTTT. This gives the protein CASSHGGTGDNTQYF.

The rearrangement uses TRBV4-1 and TRBJ2-3; 9 positions match TRBD2. In germline, CDR1 is MGHRA, CDR2 YSYEKL. The trim removed 1 base at V and 5 bases at J, leaving 10 bases unmatched. The CDR3 sequence is 17 residues long. In DNA, the CDR3 is TGCGCCAGCAGCCAAGGAATGGGCGGGGGGGCCGGAGATACGCAGTATTTT. Translating gives CASSQGMGGGAGDTQYF.

A word on this clonotype: An end of the junction differs from the germline gene, which may be a read error. V usage is TRBV20-1 and J usage is TRBJ2-1; D ambiguous. CDR1 is DFQATT, CDR2 SNEGSKA, per germline (reference sequence). The length of the CDR3 is 14 residues. The CDR3 loop reads CSARGASFYNDQFF. The CDR3 nucleotides are TGCAGTGCTAGAGGGGCTAGTTTCTACAATGATCAGTTCTTC.

This chain links TRBV7-2 with TRBJ1-1; D gene unclear. The CDR3 has 15 amino acids. The germline V and J ends were trimmed by 2 bases and 1 base, with 11 bases remaining between them. Germline V gene sequence: CDR1 SGHTA, CDR2 FQGNSA. The CDR3 DNA sequence: TGTGCCAGCAGCTTATTCCCAGCGGGGAACACTGAAGCTTTCTTT. This sequence encodes CASSLFPAGNTEAFF.

This clonotype was detected many times. The J gene is TRBJ2-3, the V gene TRBV6-5, with D perhaps TRBD2 (6 bases). CDR3 size: 17 residues. Per the germline V gene, CDR1 is MNHEY and CDR2 is SVGAGI. Trimming shortened V by 2 bases and J by 0 bases, and 15 bases separated the two germline ends. The CDR3: CASSYGPGDPSTDTQYF. The CDR3 coding sequence is TGTGCCAGCAGTTACGGCCCGGGGGACCCTAGCACAGATACGCAGTATTTT.

The V call is TRBV20-1, the J call TRBJ1-1; a possible D gene is TRBD1 (6 bases). The CDR3 consists of 16 residues. V gave up 3 bases and J gave up 0 bases, with 17 bases separating them. Germline CDR1 and CDR2: DFQATT and SNEGSKA (reference sequence). The CDR3 nucleotides are TGCAGTGCTAGGGAACAGGGTTCCCAGATGAACACTGAAGCTTTCTTT. Its translation is CSAREQGSQMNTEAFF.

The rearrangement links TRBV9 to TRBJ2-3; 8 bases are shared with TRBD1. The germline gives CDR1 SGDLS, CDR2 YYNGEE. With 2 bases clipped from V and 5 bases from J, the junction kept 10 bases outside the gene matches. This CDR3 comprises 16 residues. The CDR3 sequence is CASSVDRVRNRDTQYF. The CDR3 region has the DNA TGTGCCAGCAGCGTGGACAGGGTGCGGAATAGAGATACGCAGTATTTT.

The CDR3 region is CSVEEGAWALAGANVLTF. DNA for the CDR3: TGCAGCGTTGAAGAGGGAGCGTGGGCCCTGGCGGGGGCCAACGTCCTGACTTTC. The chain carries TRBV29-1 and TRBJ2-6; TRBD2 is a possible D gene (5 bases). Germline loops: CDR1 SQVTM, CDR2 ANQGSEA. V lost 0 bases and J 4 bases, leaving 19 bases between the germline ends. CDR3 length: 18 residues. The variable domain in full, completed from reference TRBV29-1 and TRBJ2-6, reads SAVISQKPSRDICQRGTSLTIQCQVDSQVTMMFWYRQQPGQSLTLIATANQGSEATYESGFVIDKFPISRPNLTFSTLTVSNMSPEDSSIYLCSVEEGAWALAGANVLTFGAGSRLTVL.